The source of this T cell receptor beta chain is a study of blood T cells in healthy people across ages. Study-level background: When template switching was applied, about one barcoded beta molecule was captured per two T cells. The study's findings and limits: Comparison with aged donors showed that long-lived donors had more naive CD4+ cells and higher diversity. The recorded TCR beta diversity per million T cells decreased in a roughly linear manner with age.

PCR was performed a second time for roughly 7 to 12 cycles using a sample-barcoded 5' primer and a J-beta primer mix. TCRdb itself ran the 5' RACE reads through MiXCR, one entry per CDR3 protein. The sample consists of about 810,000 distinct CDR3 sequences, about 36% of them appearing once. This CDR3 is 12 amino acids long. Trimming removed 4 bases from V and 5 bases from J, with 8 bases in between. Notes on this clonotype: The antigen remains undetermined.

The source material was blood. The receptor's source is a man between 18 and 29 years old in good health. The chain has TRBV12-3 or TRBV12-4 and TRBJ2-5; TRBD1 is a possible D gene (6 bases). The DNA of the CDR3 is TGTGCCAGCAGTTCAACAGGGGAGACCCAGTACTTC. It is translated as CASSSTGETQYF.